This T cell receptor beta chain was sequenced for a study of PD-1 blockade in classical Hodgkin lymphoma. The overall study: Patients were administered nivolumab (3 mg/kg intravenously) every 2 weeks.

Germline lookup yields CDR1 SGDLS and CDR2 YYNGEE. Deletions cut 2 bases from V and 7 bases from J, with 12 bases between. This CDR3 comprises 14 residues. Method: immunoSEQ multiplex PCR; TCRdb's copy keeps in-frame clones and lacks some. The data contain about 39,000 clones, over 65% of them singletons. On this clone: Its antigen remains unknown.

Study-wide points: For complete responders, baseline diversity was comparable to that of newly diagnosed patients. CD4+ TCR diversity, unlike CD8+, rose significantly by C4D1.

Time point described: cycle 4 day 1 (C4D1), after 5 to 7 weeks of nivolumab. In every patient, relapse followed autologous stem cell transplantation, while exposure to brentuximab vedotin differed. Source: peripheral blood mononuclear cells (PBMCs), taken before the fourth cycle of nivolumab. The chain couples TRBV9 to TRBJ1-4; D not certain. The clonotype originates from a human donor with classical Hodgkin lymphoma. CDR3 residues: CASSVTAGREKLFF. As DNA, the CDR3 is TGTGCCAGCAGCGTCACCGCAGGACGTGAAAAACTGTTTTTT.